Listed below are T cell receptor beta chains from one sample, sequenced in a study of identical twins. One entry per CDR3 protein, called by TCRdb with MiXCR from the 5' RACE reads. This table has about 530,000 distinct CDR3 sequences, roughly 15% appearing once. The sample was also linked to a second study, of yellow fever vaccine responses in identical twins.

The sequenced sample was CD4+ T cells sorted from blood. The receptor set was obtained from a woman between 18 and 30 years old in good health. Each CDR3 is given with its conserved first and last residue. A D gene is named only where the DNA matches it firmly. Clone size is shown for a subset of rows, as once, few, many or a class of expanded clone.

TRBJ1-5,TRBD1,TRBV28,.,CASTRDSNQPQHF,TGTGCCAGCACCCGGGACAGTAATCAGCCCCAGCATTTT
TRBJ1-1,.,TRBV12-3/TRBV12-4,many,CASSFGGNTEAFF,TGTGCCAGCAGTTTCGGGGGGAACACTGAAGCTTTCTTT
TRBJ2-4,.,TRBV27,once,CASGGGSLAKNIQYF,TGTGCCAGCGGGGGCGGGAGTCTAGCCAAAAACATTCAGTACTTC
TRBJ2-1,TRBD2,TRBV12-3/TRBV12-4,.,CASSKTTSGSSDEQFF,TGTGCCAGCAGTAAGACGACTAGCGGGAGTTCCGATGAGCAGTTCTTC
TRBJ1-1,.,TRBV12-3/TRBV12-4,few,CASSLGRTVNTEAFF,TGTGCCAGCAGTTTGGGACGGACAGTGAACACTGAAGCTTTCTTT
TRBJ2-2,.,TRBV10-2,.,CASSEIEGEGELFF,TGCGCCAGCAGTGAAATCGAGGGGGAGGGGGAGCTGTTTTTT
TRBJ2-5,.,TRBV5-6,.,CASSILRGKGIETQYF,TGTGCCAGCAGCATTCTTCGGGGGAAAGGTATAGAGACCCAGTACTTC
TRBJ2-2,.,TRBV6-4,few,CASSEYTGSGELFF,TGTGCCAGCAGTGAATATACAGGGTCCGGGGAGCTGTTTTTT
TRBJ2-7,.,TRBV12-3/TRBV12-4,many,CASSLAAYYEQYF,TGTGCCAGCAGTTTAGCGGCGTATTACGAGCAGTACTTC
TRBJ1-2,TRBD1,TRBV7-2,.,CASSFPGQSGYGYTF,TGTGCCAGCAGCTTTCCGGGACAGTCAGGCTATGGCTACACCTTC
TRBJ1-6,TRBD1,TRBV4-1,few,CASSQRTQGTASPLHF,TGCGCCAGCAGCCAACGAACACAGGGGACGGCTTCACCCCTCCACTTT
TRBJ1-5,.,TRBV28,.,CASSPPTQYSNQPQHF,TGTGCCAGCAGTCCCCCCACACAGTATAGCAATCAGCCCCAGCATTTT
TRBJ2-4,.,TRBV2,few,CASLVLDIQYF,TGTGCCAGCCTAGTGTTGGACATTCAGTACTTC
TRBJ2-1,.,TRBV5-5,.,CASSLLPGRSSYNEQFF,TGTGCCAGCAGCTTGTTGCCAGGCCGAAGCTCCTACAATGAGCAGTTCTTC
TRBJ2-2,.,TRBV20-1,.,CSAHDRRQNTGELFF,TGCAGTGCTCACGACAGGAGGCAGAACACCGGGGAGCTGTTTTTT
TRBJ1-6,TRBD1,TRBV29-1,few,CSVVDRDGSPLHF,TGCAGCGTTGTCGACAGGGATGGTTCACCCCTCCACTTT
TRBJ2-7,.,TRBV29-1,.,CSVGDGSYEQYF,TGCAGCGTCGGGGACGGATCCTACGAGCAGTACTTC
TRBJ2-5,TRBD2,TRBV20-1,few,CSARAGRTSGPKYQETQYF,TGCAGTGCTAGAGCAGGCCGGACTAGCGGACCAAAGTACCAAGAGACCCAGTACTTC
TRBJ2-2,.,TRBV5-1,few,CASSPEGGGAFTGELFF,TGCGCCAGCAGCCCGGAGGGTGGCGGGGCCTTCACCGGGGAGCTGTTTTTT
TRBJ1-5,TRBD1,TRBV5-5,few,CASSLGAGGQPQHF,TGTGCCAGCAGCTTGGGGGCAGGGGGGCAGCCCCAGCATTTT
TRBJ2-7,.,TRBV10-3,many,CAISELALEQYF,TGTGCCATCAGTGAGCTGGCTCTCGAGCAGTACTTC
TRBJ2-1,TRBD2,TRBV27,few,CASTRGLAGGEQFF,TGTGCCAGCACCCGGGGACTAGCGGGAGGTGAGCAGTTCTTC
TRBJ2-6,.,TRBV20-1,.,CCARARDVTSGANVLTF,TGCTGTGCTAGAGCCCGGGACGTGACCTCTGGGGCCAACGTCCTGACTTTC
TRBJ2-7,TRBD2,TRBV6-2/TRBV6-3,few,CASSPPGTRFHEQYF,TGTGCCAGCAGCCCACCCGGGACTAGATTCCACGAGCAGTACTTC
TRBJ2-7,.,TRBV15,few,CATSRDHSPTSYTYEQYF,TGTGCCACCAGCAGAGATCACTCTCCCACTAGCTATACCTACGAGCAGTACTTC
TRBJ2-3,.,TRBV28,.,CASSRPAGAPSADTQYF,TGTGCCAGCAGCCGCCCCGCCGGGGCGCCGAGTGCAGATACGCAGTATTTT
TRBJ2-4,.,TRBV18,few,CASSPQRWRQAKNIQYF,TGTGCCAGCTCACCACAGCGTTGGAGACAGGCCAAAAACATTCAGTACTTC